A single sample gave rise to the 4 T cell receptor beta chains below, sequenced in a study of T cell responses to AZD1222 COVID-19 vaccine. Only in-frame clones appear in the TCRdb table, and some are missing; sequencing was by immunoSEQ multiplex PCR. The data show about 83,000 clones, with approximately 88% seen just once and roughly 4.3% held by the top ten. Specimen: peripheral blood, collected on day 0 of MenACWY control vaccination. The receptors were sampled from an adult in good health.

This chain uses TRBV30 with TRBJ1-5; tentative D call: TRBD1 (6 bases). Trimming cost V 1 base and J 6 bases, with 7 bases left between them. Germline CDR1 and CDR2: GTSNPN and SVGIG (reference sequence). The CDR3 length is 12 residues. CDR3 nucleotides: TGTGCCTGGAGTGGACAGGCTCAGCCCCAGCATTTT. Translating gives CAWSGQAQPQHF.

The chain recombines TRBV7-2 with TRBJ2-3, with a weak D call TRBD2 (5 bases). Looked up from germline, CDR1 is SGHTA and CDR2 is FQGNSA. The CDR3 is made up of 13 amino acids. Trimming shortened V by 3 bases and J by 2 bases, and 6 bases separated the two germline ends. This chain's CDR3 is CASSFDYTDTQYF. CDR3 nucleotide sequence: TGTGCCAGCAGCTTCGACTACACAGATACGCAGTATTTT.

This clone was recorded only once. V gene TRBV5-1 combines with J gene TRBJ1-1; 7 nucleotides line up with TRBD1. The germline V gene encodes CDR1 SGHRS and CDR2 YFSETQ. The CDR3 is made up of 16 amino acids. Germline trimming cut 4 bases from V and 6 bases from J; bases unmatched to any gene: 15. CDR3 sequence reads: CASSRQGELGSAEAFF. The CDR3 DNA reads TGCGCCAGCAGCCGACAGGGAGAGCTAGGTAGCGCTGAAGCTTTCTTT.

The chain employs TRBV20-1 and TRBJ1-1; TRBD1 is a possible D gene (5 bases). This CDR3 has 10 residues. Trimming cost V 5 bases and J 11 bases, with 12 bases left between them. Per germline, CDR1 DFQATT and CDR2 SNEGSKA (reference sequence). The CDR3 DNA follows: TGCAGTGCTTCCCAACAGGTGGCTTTCTTT. This sequence encodes CSASQQVAFF.